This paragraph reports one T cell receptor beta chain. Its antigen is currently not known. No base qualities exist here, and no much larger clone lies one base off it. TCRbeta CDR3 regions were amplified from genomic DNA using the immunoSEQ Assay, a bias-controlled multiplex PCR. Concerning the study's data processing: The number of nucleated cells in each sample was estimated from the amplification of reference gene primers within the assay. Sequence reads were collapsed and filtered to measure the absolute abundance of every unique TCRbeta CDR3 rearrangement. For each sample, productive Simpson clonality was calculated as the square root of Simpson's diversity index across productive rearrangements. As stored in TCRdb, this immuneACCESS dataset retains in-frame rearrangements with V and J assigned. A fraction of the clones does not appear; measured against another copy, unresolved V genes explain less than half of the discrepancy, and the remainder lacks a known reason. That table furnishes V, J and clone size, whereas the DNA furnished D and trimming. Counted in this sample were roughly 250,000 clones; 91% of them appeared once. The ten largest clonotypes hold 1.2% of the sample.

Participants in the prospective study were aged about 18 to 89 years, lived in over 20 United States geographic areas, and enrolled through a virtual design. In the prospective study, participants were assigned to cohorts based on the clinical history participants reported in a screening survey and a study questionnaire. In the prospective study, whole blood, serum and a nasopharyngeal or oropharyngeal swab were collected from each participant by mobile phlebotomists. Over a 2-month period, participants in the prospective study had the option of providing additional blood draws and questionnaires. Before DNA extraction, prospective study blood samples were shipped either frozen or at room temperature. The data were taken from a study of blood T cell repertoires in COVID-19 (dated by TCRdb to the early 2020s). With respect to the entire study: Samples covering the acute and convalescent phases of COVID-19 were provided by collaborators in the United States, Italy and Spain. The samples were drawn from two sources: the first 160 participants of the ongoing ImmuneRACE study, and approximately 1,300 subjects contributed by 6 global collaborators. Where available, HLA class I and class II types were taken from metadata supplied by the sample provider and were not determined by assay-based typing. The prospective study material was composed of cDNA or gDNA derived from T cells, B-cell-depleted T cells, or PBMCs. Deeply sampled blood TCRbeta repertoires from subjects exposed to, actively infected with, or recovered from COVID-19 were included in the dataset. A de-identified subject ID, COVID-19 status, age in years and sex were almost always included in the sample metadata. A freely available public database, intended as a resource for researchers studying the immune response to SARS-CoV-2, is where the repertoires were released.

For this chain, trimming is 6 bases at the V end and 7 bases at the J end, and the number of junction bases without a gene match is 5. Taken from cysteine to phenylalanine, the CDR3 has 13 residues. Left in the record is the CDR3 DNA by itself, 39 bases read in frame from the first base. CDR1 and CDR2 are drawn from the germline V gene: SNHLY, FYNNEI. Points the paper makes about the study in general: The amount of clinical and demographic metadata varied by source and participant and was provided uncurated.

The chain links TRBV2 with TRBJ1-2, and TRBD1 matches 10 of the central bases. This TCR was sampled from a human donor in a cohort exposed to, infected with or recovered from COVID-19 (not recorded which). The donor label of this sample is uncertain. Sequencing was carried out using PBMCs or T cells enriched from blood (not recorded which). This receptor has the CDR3 CASRRQGAGGYTF. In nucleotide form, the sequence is TGTGCCAGCAGGAGACAGGGGGCAGGTGGCTACACCTTC.